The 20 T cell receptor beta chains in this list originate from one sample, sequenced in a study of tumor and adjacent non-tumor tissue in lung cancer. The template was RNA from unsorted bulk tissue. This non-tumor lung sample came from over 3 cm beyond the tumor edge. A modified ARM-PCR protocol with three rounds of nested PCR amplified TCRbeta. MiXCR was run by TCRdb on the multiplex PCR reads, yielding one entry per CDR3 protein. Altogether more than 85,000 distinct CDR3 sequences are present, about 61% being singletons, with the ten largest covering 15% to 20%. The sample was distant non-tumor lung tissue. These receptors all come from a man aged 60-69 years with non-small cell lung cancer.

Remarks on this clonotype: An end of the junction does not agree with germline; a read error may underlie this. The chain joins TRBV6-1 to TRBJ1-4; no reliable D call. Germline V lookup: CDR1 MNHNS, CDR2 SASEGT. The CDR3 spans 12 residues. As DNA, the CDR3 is TGCGCCAGCACTACAGCAGGAGAAAAACTGTTTTTT. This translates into CASTTAGEKLFF.

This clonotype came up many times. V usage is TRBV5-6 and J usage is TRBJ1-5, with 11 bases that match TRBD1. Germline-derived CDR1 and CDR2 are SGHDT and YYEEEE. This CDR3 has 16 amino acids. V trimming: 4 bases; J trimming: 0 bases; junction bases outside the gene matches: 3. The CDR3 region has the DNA TGTGCCAGCAGCGAAGGGACAGGGGGTAGCAATCAGCCCCAGCATTTT. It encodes CASSEGTGGSNQPQHF.

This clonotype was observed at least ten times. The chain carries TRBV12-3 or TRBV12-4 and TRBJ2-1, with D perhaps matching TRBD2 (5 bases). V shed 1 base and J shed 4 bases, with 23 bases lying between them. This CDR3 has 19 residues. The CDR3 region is CASSLVNDPSGILYNEQFF. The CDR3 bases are TGTGCCAGCAGTTTAGTGAACGACCCTTCCGGGATCCTTTACAATGAGCAGTTCTTC.

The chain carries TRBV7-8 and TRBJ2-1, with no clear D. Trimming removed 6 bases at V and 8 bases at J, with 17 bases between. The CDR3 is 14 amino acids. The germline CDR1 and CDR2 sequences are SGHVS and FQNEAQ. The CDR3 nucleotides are TGTGCCAGCAGTCCCAGATGGCGTTGTGATGAGCAGTTCTTC. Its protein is CASSPRWRCDEQFF.

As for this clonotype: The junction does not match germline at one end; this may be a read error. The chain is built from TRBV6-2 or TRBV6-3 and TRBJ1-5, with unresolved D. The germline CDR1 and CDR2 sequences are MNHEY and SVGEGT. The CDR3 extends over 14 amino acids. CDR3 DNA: TGTGCCAGCAGTTATTCGGTTGGCAATCAGCCTCAGCATTTT. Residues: CASSYSVGNQPQHF.

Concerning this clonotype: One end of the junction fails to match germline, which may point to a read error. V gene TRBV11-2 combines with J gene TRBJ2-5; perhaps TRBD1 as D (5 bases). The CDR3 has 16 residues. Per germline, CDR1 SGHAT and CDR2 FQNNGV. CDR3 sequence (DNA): TGTGCCGGCAGCCCCCGCACTGGCAGGGTGGGGGAGACCCAGTACTTC. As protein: CAGSPRTGRVGETQYF. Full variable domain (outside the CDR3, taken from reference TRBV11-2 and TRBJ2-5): EAGVAQSPRYKIIEKRQSVAFWCNPISGHATLYWYQQILGQGPKLLIQFQNNGVVDDSQLPKDRFSAERLKGVDSTLKIQPAKLEDSAVYLCAGSPRTGRVGETQYFGPGTRLLVL.

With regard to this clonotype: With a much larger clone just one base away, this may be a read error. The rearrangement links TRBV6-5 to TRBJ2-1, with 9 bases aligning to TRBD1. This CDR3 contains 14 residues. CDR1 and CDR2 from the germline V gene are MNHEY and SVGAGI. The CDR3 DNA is TGTGCCAGCAGCCCCCGGGACAGGGTTTGGGAGCTGTTCTTC. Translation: CASSPRDRVWELFF.

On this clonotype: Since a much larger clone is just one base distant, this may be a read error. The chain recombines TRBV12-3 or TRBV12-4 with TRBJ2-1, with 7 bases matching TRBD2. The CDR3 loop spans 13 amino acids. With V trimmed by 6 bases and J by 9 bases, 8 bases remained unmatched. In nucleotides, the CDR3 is TGTGCCAGCAGGTGGGAATGGGAGGGTGAGCAGTTCTTC. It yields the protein CASRWEWEGEQFF.

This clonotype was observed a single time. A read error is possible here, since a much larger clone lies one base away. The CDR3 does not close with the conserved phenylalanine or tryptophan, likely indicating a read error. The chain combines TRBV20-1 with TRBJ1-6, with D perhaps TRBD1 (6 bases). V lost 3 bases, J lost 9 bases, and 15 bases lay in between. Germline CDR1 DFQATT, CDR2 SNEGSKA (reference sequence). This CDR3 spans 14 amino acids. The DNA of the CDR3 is TGCAGTGCTAGCCCCGAGGGGGTCGGTTCACCCCTCCACTAT. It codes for CSASPEGVGSPLHY.

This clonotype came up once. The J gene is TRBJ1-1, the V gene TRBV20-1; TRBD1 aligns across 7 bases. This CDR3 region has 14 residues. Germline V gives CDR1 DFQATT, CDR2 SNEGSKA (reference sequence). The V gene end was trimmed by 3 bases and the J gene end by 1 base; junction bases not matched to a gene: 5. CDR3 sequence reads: CSASLRDRNTEAFF. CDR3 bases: TGCAGTGCTAGCCTCCGGGACAGGAACACTGAAGCTTTCTTT.

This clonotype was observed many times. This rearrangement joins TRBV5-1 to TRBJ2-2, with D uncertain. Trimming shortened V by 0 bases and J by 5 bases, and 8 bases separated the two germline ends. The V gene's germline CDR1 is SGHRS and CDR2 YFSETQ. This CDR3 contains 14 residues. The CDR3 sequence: CASSLDAGTGELFF. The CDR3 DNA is TGCGCCAGCAGCTTGGATGCCGGTACCGGGGAGCTGTTTTTT.

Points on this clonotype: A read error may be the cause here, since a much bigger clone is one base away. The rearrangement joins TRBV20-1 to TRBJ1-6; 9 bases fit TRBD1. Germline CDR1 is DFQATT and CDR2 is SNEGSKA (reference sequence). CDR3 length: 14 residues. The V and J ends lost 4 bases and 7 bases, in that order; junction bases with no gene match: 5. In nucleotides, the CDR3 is TGCAGTGCTAATCCCGGGACAGGGAATTCACCCCTCCACTTT. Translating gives CSANPGTGNSPLHF.

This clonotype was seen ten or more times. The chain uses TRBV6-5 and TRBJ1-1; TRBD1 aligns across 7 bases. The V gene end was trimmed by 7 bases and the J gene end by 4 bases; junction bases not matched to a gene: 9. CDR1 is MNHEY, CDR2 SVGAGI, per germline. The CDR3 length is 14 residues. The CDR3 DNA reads TGTGCCAGCAAGATCGGGACAGCATTCACTGAAGCTTTCTTT. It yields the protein CASKIGTAFTEAFF.

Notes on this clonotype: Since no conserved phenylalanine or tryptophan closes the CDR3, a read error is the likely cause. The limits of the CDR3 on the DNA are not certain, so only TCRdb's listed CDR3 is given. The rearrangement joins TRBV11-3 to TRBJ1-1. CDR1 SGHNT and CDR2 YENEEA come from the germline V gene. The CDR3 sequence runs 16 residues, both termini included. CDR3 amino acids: CVSSFKAEGLKVETFS.

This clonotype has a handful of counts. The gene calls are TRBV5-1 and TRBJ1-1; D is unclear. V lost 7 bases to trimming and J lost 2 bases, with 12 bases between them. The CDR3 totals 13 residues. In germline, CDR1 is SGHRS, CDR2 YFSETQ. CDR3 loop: CASCANANTEAFF. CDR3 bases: TGCGCCAGCTGTGCAAATGCAAACACTGAAGCTTTCTTT. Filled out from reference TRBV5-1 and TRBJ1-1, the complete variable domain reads KAGVTQTPRYLIKTRGQQVTLSCSPISGHRSVSWYQQTPGQGLQFLFEYFSETQRNKGNFPGRFSGRQFSNSRSEMNVSTLELGDSALYLCASCANANTEAFFGQGTRLTVV.

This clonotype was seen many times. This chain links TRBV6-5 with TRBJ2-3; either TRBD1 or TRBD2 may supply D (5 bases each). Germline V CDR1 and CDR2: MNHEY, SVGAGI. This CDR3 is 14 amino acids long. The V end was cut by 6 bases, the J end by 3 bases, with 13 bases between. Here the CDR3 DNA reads TGTGCCAGCAGCAACTTGGGGGAAACAGATACGCAGTATTTT. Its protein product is CASSNLGETDTQYF.

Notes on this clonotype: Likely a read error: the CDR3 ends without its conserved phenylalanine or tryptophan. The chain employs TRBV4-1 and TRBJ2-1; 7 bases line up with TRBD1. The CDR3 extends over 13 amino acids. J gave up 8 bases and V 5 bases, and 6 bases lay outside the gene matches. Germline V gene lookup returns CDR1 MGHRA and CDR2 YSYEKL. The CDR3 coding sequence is TGCGCCAGCAGCTACACAAGGGGGCATGAGCAGTTCTTA. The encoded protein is CASSYTRGHEQFL.

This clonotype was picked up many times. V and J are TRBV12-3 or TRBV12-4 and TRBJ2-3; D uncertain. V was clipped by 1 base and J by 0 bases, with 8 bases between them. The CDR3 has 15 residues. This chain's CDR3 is CASSLVGTSTDTQYF. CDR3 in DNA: TGTGCCAGCAGTTTAGTGGGAACCAGCACAGATACGCAGTATTTT.

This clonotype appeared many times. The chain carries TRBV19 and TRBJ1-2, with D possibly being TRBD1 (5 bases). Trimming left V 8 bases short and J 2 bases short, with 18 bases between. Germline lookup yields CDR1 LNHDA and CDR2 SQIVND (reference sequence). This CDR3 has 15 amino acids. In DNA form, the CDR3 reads TGTGCCAGTTCTCCCCTCGGCGGGGGGAACTATGGCTACACCTTC. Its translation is CASSPLGGGNYGYTF.

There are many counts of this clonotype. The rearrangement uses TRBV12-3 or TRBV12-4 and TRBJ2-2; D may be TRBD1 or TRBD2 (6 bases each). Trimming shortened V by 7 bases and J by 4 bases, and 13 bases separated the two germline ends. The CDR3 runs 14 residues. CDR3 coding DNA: TGTGCCAGCACCAAGGGGGGCATCACCGGGGAGCTGTTTTTT. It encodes CASTKGGITGELFF.